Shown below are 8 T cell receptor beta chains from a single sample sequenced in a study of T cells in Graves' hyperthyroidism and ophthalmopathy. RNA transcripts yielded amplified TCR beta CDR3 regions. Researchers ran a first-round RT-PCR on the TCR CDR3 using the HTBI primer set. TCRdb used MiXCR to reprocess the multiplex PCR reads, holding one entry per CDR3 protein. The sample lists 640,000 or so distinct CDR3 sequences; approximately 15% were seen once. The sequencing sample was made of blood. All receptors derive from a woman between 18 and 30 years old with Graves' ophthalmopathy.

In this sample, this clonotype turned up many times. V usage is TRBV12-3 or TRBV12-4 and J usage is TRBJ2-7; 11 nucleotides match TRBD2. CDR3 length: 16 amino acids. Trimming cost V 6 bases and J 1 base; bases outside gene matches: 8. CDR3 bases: TGTGCCAGCAGGCCTACTAGCGGGAGTGGGTCCTACGAGCAGTACTTC. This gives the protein CASRPTSGSGSYEQYF.

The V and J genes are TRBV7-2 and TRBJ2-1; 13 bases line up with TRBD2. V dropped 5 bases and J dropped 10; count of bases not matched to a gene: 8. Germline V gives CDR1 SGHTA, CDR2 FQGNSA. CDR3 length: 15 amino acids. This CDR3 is CASSPGLAGKGEQFF. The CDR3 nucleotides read TGTGCCAGCAGCCCGGGACTAGCGGGAAAGGGAGAGCAGTTCTTC.

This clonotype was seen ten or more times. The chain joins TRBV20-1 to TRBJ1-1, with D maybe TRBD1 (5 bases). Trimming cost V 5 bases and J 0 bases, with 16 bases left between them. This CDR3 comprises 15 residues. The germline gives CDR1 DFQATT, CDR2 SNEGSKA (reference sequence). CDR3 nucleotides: TGCAGTGCTCGTCCCGGGACGGTTTTGAACACTGAAGCTTTCTTT. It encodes CSARPGTVLNTEAFF.

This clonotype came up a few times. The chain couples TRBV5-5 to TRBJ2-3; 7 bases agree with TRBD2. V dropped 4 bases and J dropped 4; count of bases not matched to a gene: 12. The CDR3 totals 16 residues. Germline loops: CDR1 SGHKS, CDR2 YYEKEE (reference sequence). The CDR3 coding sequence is TGTGCCAGCAGCCAAGATTTCGGGAGGAGGGCAGATACGCAGTATTTT. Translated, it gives CASSQDFGRRADTQYF.

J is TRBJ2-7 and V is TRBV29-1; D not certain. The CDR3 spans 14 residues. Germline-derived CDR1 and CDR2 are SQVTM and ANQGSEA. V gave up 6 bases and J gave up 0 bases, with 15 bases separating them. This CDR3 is CSVSEQANSYEQYF. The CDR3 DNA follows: TGCAGCGTATCTGAGCAGGCTAACTCCTACGAGCAGTACTTC.

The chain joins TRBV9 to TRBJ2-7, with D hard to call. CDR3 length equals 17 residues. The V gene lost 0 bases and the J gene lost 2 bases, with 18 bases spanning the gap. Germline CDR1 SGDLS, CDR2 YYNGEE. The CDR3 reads CASSVEPNLSPTYEQYF. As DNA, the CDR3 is TGTGCCAGCAGCGTAGAGCCCAACCTATCGCCCACCTACGAGCAGTACTTC. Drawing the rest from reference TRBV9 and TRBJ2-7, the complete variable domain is DSGVTQTPKHLITATGQRVTLRCSPRSGDLSVYWYQQSLDQGLQFLIQYYNGEERAKGNILERFSAQQFPDLHSELNLSSLELGDSALYFCASSVEPNLSPTYEQYFGPGTRLTVT.

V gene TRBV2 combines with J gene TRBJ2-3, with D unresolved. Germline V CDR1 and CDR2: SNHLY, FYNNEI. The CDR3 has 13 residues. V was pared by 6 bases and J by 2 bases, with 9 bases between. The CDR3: CASSPYTTDTQYF. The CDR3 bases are TGTGCCAGCAGCCCCTATACCACAGATACGCAGTATTTT.

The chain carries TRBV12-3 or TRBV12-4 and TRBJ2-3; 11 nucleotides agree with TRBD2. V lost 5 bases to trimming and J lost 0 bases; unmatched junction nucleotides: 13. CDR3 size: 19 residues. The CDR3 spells CASSRTQLAGETSTDTQYF. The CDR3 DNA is TGTGCCAGCAGTAGAACCCAACTAGCGGGAGAGACAAGCACAGATACGCAGTATTTT.